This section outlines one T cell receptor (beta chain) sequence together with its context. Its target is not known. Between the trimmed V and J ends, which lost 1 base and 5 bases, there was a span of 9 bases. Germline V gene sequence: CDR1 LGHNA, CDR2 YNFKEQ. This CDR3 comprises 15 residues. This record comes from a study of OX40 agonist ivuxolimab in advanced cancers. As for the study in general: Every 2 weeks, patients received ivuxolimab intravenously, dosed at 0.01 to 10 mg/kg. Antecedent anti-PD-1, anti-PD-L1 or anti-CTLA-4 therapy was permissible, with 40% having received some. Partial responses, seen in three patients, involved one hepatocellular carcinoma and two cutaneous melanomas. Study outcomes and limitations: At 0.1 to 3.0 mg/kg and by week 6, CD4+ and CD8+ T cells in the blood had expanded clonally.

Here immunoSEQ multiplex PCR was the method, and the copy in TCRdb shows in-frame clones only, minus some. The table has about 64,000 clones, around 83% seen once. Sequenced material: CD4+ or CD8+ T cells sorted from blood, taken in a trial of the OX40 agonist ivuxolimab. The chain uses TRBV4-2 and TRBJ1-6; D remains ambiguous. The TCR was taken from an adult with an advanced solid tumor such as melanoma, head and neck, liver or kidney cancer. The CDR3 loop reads CASSQVPADNSPLHF. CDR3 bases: TGTGCCAGCAGCCAAGTGCCAGCCGATAATTCACCCCTCCACTTT.